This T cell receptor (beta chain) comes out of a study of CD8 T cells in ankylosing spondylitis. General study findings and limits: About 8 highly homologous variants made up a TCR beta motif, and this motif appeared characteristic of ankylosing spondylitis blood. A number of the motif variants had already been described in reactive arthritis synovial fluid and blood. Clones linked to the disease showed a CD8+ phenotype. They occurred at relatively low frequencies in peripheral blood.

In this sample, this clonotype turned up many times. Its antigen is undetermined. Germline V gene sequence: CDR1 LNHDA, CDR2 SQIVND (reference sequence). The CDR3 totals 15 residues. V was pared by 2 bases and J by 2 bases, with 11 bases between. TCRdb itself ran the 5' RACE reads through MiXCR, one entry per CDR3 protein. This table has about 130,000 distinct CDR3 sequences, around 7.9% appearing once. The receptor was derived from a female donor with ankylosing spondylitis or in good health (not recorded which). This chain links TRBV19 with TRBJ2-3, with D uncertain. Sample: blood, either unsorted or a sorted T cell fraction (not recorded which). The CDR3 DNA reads TGTGCCAGTAGTATAAGCCAGGCGACCACAGATACGCAGTATTTT. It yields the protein CASSISQATTDTQYF. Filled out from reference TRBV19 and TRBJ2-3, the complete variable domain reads DGGITQSPKYLFRKEGQNVTLSCEQNLNHDAMYWYRQDPGQGLRLIYYSQIVNDFQKGDIAEGYSVSREKKESFPLTVTSAQKNPTAFYLCASSISQATTDTQYFGPGTRLTVL.